The T cell receptor (beta chain) described here comes from a study of CD8 T cells in ankylosing spondylitis. V dropped 7 bases and J dropped 6 bases, with 15 bases sitting between them. CDR1 and CDR2 from the germline V gene are SGHVS and FNYEAQ. The CDR3 has 14 amino acids. Findings and limits, study-wide: Reportedly, disease-linked clones are significantly enriched in ankylosing spondylitis patients' matched synovial fluid.

This clonotype was counted many times. Its target is not known. Using quantitative 5'-RACE with molecular barcodes, the authors made TCR beta libraries. Each CDR3 protein gets one entry after TCRdb re-called the 5' RACE reads with MiXCR. The sample has about 320,000 distinct CDR3 sequences, 11% seen once. The chain joins TRBV7-6 to TRBJ2-2, with D hard to call. The sample comprised blood, either unsorted or a sorted T cell fraction (not recorded which). The receptor comes from a female donor with ankylosing spondylitis or in good health (not recorded which). The CDR3 region is CASTPNTVPGELFF. Here the CDR3 DNA reads TGTGCCAGCACCCCGAACACTGTTCCCGGGGAGCTGTTTTTT.